This TCR beta chain was observed in a study of CD8 T cells in ankylosing spondylitis. Only a few counts were recorded for this clonotype. What it recognizes is unknown. Germline loops: CDR1 SGHTS, CDR2 YDEGEE. Between the trimmed V and J ends, which lost 6 bases and 7 bases, there was a span of 14 bases. The CDR3 loop spans 13 amino acids. Via MiXCR, TCRdb re-called the 5' RACE reads, giving one row per CDR3 protein. The sample holds 200,000 to 250,000 distinct CDR3 sequences, around 16% seen once. Notes on the study in general: Seemingly characteristic of ankylosing spondylitis blood was a TCR beta motif consisting of roughly 8 highly homologous variants.

The clonotype comes from a male donor with ankylosing spondylitis. The gene calls are TRBV5-8 and TRBJ2-1; D is possibly TRBD1 or TRBD2 (5 bases each). Sequenced material: blood, either unsorted or a sorted T cell fraction (not recorded which). CDR3 coding DNA: TGTGCCAGCACCCTTGGATGGGGGAATGAGCAGTTCTTC. It encodes CASTLGWGNEQFF. Filled out from reference TRBV5-8 and TRBJ2-1, the complete variable domain reads EAGVTQSPTHLIKTRGQQATLRCSPISGHTSVYWYQQALGLGLQFLLWYDEGEERNRGNFPPRFSGRQFPNYSSELNVNALELEDSALYLCASTLGWGNEQFFGPGTRLTVL.